The 11 T cell receptor beta chains listed next were all sequenced from one sample in a study of identical twins. TCRdb re-derived calls from the 5' RACE reads in MiXCR, one entry per CDR3 protein. This table holds roughly 700,000 distinct CDR3 sequences, around 8.6% found once. This sample also appeared in a second study, on yellow fever vaccine responses in identical twins.

Material: PBMCs. The receptor set was obtained from a young woman in good health.

The chain employs TRBV7-2 and TRBJ2-1; possibly TRBD2 for D (6 bases). Trimming shortened V by 0 bases and J by 3 bases, and 9 bases separated the two germline ends. This CDR3 region has 15 residues. Germline assignment: CDR1 SGHTA and CDR2 FQGNSA. The CDR3: CASSLASGFYNEQFF. The CDR3 DNA is TGTGCCAGCAGCTTAGCTAGCGGATTCTACAATGAGCAGTTCTTC. Combining the CDR3 with reference TRBV7-2 and TRBJ2-1 gives the whole variable domain GAGVSQSPSNKVTEKGKDVELRCDPISGHTALYWYRQSLGQGLEFLIYFQGNSAPDKSGLPSDRFSAERTGGSVSTLTIQRTQQEDSAVYLCASSLASGFYNEQFFGPGTRLTVL.

V and J are TRBV7-2 and TRBJ2-7; weak D call: TRBD2 (5 bases). The CDR3 contains 16 residues. CDR1 is SGHTA, CDR2 FQGNSA, per germline. Trimming left V 5 bases short and J 0 bases short, with 17 bases between. The CDR3, as DNA: TGTGCCAGCAGCCCCTCCGGGGAGCGAAGCTCCTACGAGCAGTACTTC. Translated, it gives CASSPSGERSSYEQYF.

This clonotype was detected many times. The chain employs TRBV12-3 or TRBV12-4 and TRBJ2-1; D gene uncertain. The V and J ends lost 6 bases and 8 bases respectively, with 14 bases between them. CDR3 length: 13 residues. The CDR3 loop is CASRGGDKYEQFF. The CDR3 DNA reads as TGTGCCAGCAGGGGTGGCGATAAGTATGAGCAGTTCTTC.

In nucleotides, the CDR3 is TGTGCCAGCAGTCCCGGACAGGGCCGGGGCAATGAGCAGTTCTTC. Its protein product is CASSPGQGRGNEQFF. The V call is TRBV6-2 or TRBV6-3, the J call TRBJ2-1, with 8 bases that match TRBD1. This CDR3 contains 15 residues. Germline trimming cut 5 bases from V and 6 bases from J; bases unmatched to any gene: 9. CDR1 is MNHEY, CDR2 SVGEGT, per germline.

The genes are TRBV12-3 or TRBV12-4 and TRBJ2-2; 9 bases align to TRBD1. The V segment lost 7 bases and the J segment 9 bases; nucleotides outside the gene matches: 6. The CDR3 runs 13 residues. The CDR3 sequence: CASTTGGSWELFF. DNA of the CDR3: TGTGCCAGCACCACAGGGGGCAGCTGGGAGCTGTTTTTT.

This clonotype was seen ten or more times. V gene TRBV29-1 combines with J gene TRBJ2-1; TRBD2 matches at 11 bases. Germline CDR1 reads SQVTM; CDR2 reads ANQGSEA. This CDR3 comprises 12 residues. V gave up 4 bases and J gave up 9 bases; unmatched junction bases: 2. CDR3 protein: CSVVLAGGEQFF. The CDR3 DNA reads TGCAGCGTTGTCCTAGCGGGAGGTGAGCAGTTCTTC.

This clonotype was seen repeatedly, ten times or more. The chain is built from TRBV5-1 and TRBJ2-1; 10 bases line up with TRBD2. This CDR3 is built from 16 residues. The V segment lost 1 base and the J segment 7 bases; nucleotides outside the gene matches: 8. CDR1 is SGHRS and CDR2 is YFSETQ in the germline V gene. Here the CDR3 DNA reads TGCGCCAGCAGCTTGATCCAGCGGGAGGGATTGAATGAGCAGTTCTTC. Translated, it gives CASSLIQREGLNEQFF.

This sequence joins TRBV3-1 and TRBJ2-7; 15 positions match TRBD2. V lost 0 bases to trimming and J lost 3 bases; unmatched junction nucleotides: 3. The length of the CDR3 is 17 residues. CDR1 LGHDT and CDR2 YNNKEL come from the germline V gene (reference sequence). CDR3 loop: CASSQEGLAGGRYEQYF. Written as DNA, the CDR3 is TGTGCCAGCAGCCAAGAGGGACTAGCGGGAGGCCGCTACGAGCAGTACTTC.

This clonotype was detected a few times. A junction end diverges from the germline sequence, so it may reflect a read error. The genes are TRBV7-9 and TRBJ2-5, with a tentative D call TRBD2 (6 bases). Germline V gene sequence: CDR1 SEHNR, CDR2 FQNEAQ (reference sequence). This CDR3 contains 13 residues. CDR3 amino acids: CASRLAVQETQYF. The CDR3, as DNA: TGTGCCAGCAGATTAGCGGTTCAAGAGACCCAGTACTTC.

The chain uses TRBV6-5 and TRBJ1-2; D is unclear. The CDR3 sequence is 13 residues long. The V end was cut by 2 bases, the J end by 8 bases, with 12 bases between. Per the germline V gene, CDR1 is MNHEY and CDR2 is SVGAGI. The CDR3 spells CASSYGASYGYTF. CDR3 bases: TGTGCCAGCAGTTACGGCGCCAGTTACGGCTACACCTTC.

This chain uses TRBV11-2 with TRBJ2-5; 12 bases agree with TRBD2. Losses at the gene ends were 8 bases for V and 2 bases for J; bases not matched to a gene: 15. This CDR3 spans 18 amino acids. The V gene's germline CDR1 is SGHAT and CDR2 FQNNGV. The CDR3 loop is CASALGLAGGRWQETQYF. DNA of the CDR3: TGTGCCAGCGCCCTCGGGCTAGCGGGGGGGAGGTGGCAAGAGACCCAGTACTTC.